Listed below are T cell receptor beta chains from one sample, sequenced in a study of CD8 T cells in ankylosing spondylitis. TCRdb fed the 5' RACE reads into MiXCR, producing one record per CDR3 protein. Altogether approximately 300,000 distinct CDR3 sequences are present, 7.5% to 9% being singletons, with the ten largest covering about 14%. The sequenced sample consisted of blood, either unsorted or a sorted T cell fraction (not recorded which). Every receptor here comes from a male donor with ankylosing spondylitis. Both conserved end residues are part of each CDR3. D genes are given only for firm matches. Size is omitted from some rows. Given values are once, few, many or a class for expanded clones.

>few|TRBJ2-1|TRBV7-6|TRBD2
TGTGCCAGCAGCTTAGTAGTAGCGGGACTGGGGGATGAGCAGTTCTTC
CASSLVVAGLGDEQFF
>few|TRBJ2-1|TRBV12-3/TRBV12-4|TRBD2
TGTGCCAGCAGTTTGGGACTAGCGGGGGGATACAATGAGCAGTTCTTC
CASSLGLAGGYNEQFF
>.|TRBJ1-2|TRBV7-9|.
TGTGCCAGCAGCCACCCCGACAGGCAGGCTAACTATGGCTACACCTTC
CASSHPDRQANYGYTF
>.|TRBJ1-1|TRBV21-1|.
TGTGCCAGCAGCAAGGGAGCTTTCTTT
CASSKGAFF
>few|TRBJ2-7|TRBV10-3|.
TGTGCCATCAGTGAGATCCTAAGGGATGGGGAGGACGAGCAGTACTTC
CAISEILRDGEDEQYF
>many|TRBJ1-3|TRBV3-1|.
TGTGCCAGCAGCCTGGACAGACCAAACACCATATATTTT
CASSLDRPNTIYF
>few|TRBJ1-2|TRBV3-1|.
TGTGCCAGCAGCCACCCCGAGGGTAATGGCTACACCTTC
CASSHPEGNGYTF
>many|TRBJ2-7|TRBV7-2|.
TGTGCCAGCAGCTCCAGGGCTTCCTACGAGCAGTACTTC
CASSSRASYEQYF
>.|TRBJ2-2|TRBV9|TRBD2
TGTGCCAGCAGCGTGGGGGGGGCGAACACCGGGGAGCTGTTTTTT
CASSVGGANTGELFF
>.|TRBJ2-1|TRBV7-3|.
TGTGCCAGCAGCCTTTTTAGAGGGAATGAGCAGTTCTTC
CASSLFRGNEQFF
>few|TRBJ2-5|TRBV29-1|.
TGCAGCGTTGTTACTAGCTCCCAAGGGACCCAGTACTTC
CSVVTSSQGTQYF
>few|TRBJ2-1|TRBV21-1|.
TGTGCCAGCCCCAAGGGAGCGCTAGACTCCTACAATGAGCAGTTCTTC
CASPKGALDSYNEQFF
>.|TRBJ2-1|TRBV7-9|.
TGTGCCAGCAGCTTAGCTCTCGTTAGCAGTGAGCAGTTCTTC
CASSLALVSSEQFF
>.|TRBJ1-5|TRBV28|.
TGTGCCAGCAGTCCGACTATGAGAACGCTCCAGCATTTT
CASSPTMRTLQHF
>many|TRBJ1-6|TRBV7-2|.
TGTGCCAGCAGCTTAGTTGGGACGGGAAATTCGCCCCTCCACTTT
CASSLVGTGNSPLHF
>many|TRBJ2-7|TRBV10-3|TRBD2
TGTGCCATCATAGGGGGGCTAGCGGGAGCCTACGAGCAGTACTTC
CAIIGGLAGAYEQYF
>.|TRBJ1-2|TRBV18|.
TGTGCCAGCTCACCGGGCGAAAGCTATGGCTACACCTTC
CASSPGESYGYTF
>few|TRBJ2-7|TRBV28|TRBD2
TGTGCCAGCAGTTTTATTGGGACTAGCAGCCGCGAGCAGTACTTC
CASSFIGTSSREQYF
>.|TRBJ1-4|TRBV7-9|TRBD1
TGTGCCAGCAGCTCACCGGGACAGGGCTTTGAAAAACTGTTTTTT
CASSSPGQGFEKLFF
>few|TRBJ2-5|TRBV27|.
TGTGCCAGCAGTCCGTCCGAAGGTGGGCCTTTCCAAGAGACCCAGTACTTC
CASSPSEGGPFQETQYF
>many|TRBJ2-3|TRBV6-4|TRBD2
TGTGCCAGCAGTGGGACTAGCGCCACAGATACGCAGTATTTT
CASSGTSATDTQYF
>few|TRBJ1-3|TRBV7-8|.
TGTGCCAGCAGCTCGGACGGATACTCTGGAAACACCATATATTTT
CASSSDGYSGNTIYF